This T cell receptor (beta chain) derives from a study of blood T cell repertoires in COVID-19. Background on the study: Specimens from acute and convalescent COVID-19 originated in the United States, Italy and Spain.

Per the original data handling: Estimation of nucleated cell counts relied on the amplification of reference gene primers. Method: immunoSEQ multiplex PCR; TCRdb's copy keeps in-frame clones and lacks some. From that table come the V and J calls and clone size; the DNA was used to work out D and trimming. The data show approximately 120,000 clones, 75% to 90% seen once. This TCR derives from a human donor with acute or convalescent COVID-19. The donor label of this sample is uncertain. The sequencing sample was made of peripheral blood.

CDR3 in DNA: TGTGCCAGTAGTAGGGCGTTGGGTTGGAATGAGCAGTTCTTC. It yields the protein CASSRALGWNEQFF. The chain has TRBV19 and TRBJ2-1; no reliable D call. CDR1 and CDR2 (germline): LNHDA, SQIVND (reference sequence). The CDR3 runs 14 residues. V shed 4 bases and J shed 7 bases, with 14 bases lying between them.